The clone carrying this T cell receptor (beta chain) was counted between two and nine times. What it binds is not known. The sample belongs to a study of early T cells in non-severe SARS-CoV-2 infection. About the study: Whole-blood bulk RNA, unsorted, was sequenced, and chains were unpaired. Regarding the study as a whole: Missing private and CD4 specificities, VDJdb matching favored anti-spike CD8 responses.

Individual cDNA molecules carried attached unique molecular identifiers. Via MiXCR, TCRdb re-called the 5' RACE reads, giving one row per CDR3 protein. Among 70,000 or so distinct CDR3 sequences listed, 10% were seen once. The TCR sequence derives from an adult who was a healthcare worker with PCR-confirmed SARS-CoV-2 infection or an uninfected control (not recorded which). The sequenced sample was whole blood, obtained at baseline.

CDR3 residues: CASRATGGEQYF. The DNA of the CDR3 is TGTGCCAGCAGGGCGACAGGCGGCGAGCAGTACTTC. V usage is TRBV12-3 or TRBV12-4 and J usage is TRBJ2-7, with D perhaps matching TRBD1 (6 bases). The ends were cut back, 6 bases at V and 6 bases at J, with 12 bases in the middle. The CDR3 extends over 12 amino acids.